The clone carrying this T cell receptor beta chain came up a few times. Its antigen is undetermined. Once obtained from cultured CD4+ T cells, the DNA was sequenced using the Oncomine TCR Beta short-read assay. TCRdb re-called the PCR reads with MiXCR, one entry per CDR3 protein. The sample has around 20,000 distinct CDR3 sequences, 35% to 45% seen once. The time point: late sampling 161 to 241 days after vaccination in three convalescent patients. Treatment indicated: approximately 9-day PBMC culture with coronavirus spike peptide pools or control peptides (ViraFEST assay). Germline CDR1 reads DFQATT; CDR2 reads SNEGSKA (reference sequence). Trimming cost V 0 bases and J 0 bases; bases outside gene matches: 1. The CDR3 totals 14 residues. This record comes from a study of vaccination and CD4 T cells after COVID-19.

This receptor was taken from a human donor who had recovered from COVID-19. Sequences were derived from CD4+ T cells from blood, cultured in vitro, sampled about 7 months after SARS-CoV-2 vaccination. This chain connects TRBV20-1 to TRBJ2-5; 7 bases map to TRBD1. In nucleotides, the CDR3 is TGCAGTGCTAGAGAAGGGGGCTACCAAGAGACCCAGTACTTC. Residues: CSAREGGYQETQYF.